This T cell receptor beta chain was documented in a study of beta chain features in type 1 diabetes. Whole-study results and caveats: Moderate yet significant TCRB CDR3 shortening was seen in Type 1 diabetes patients in all four CD4+ subsets.

CD4+ cells of the naive, central memory, regulatory and stem cell-like memory types were sorted via CD45RO/CCR7/CD25/CD127/CD95/CD27. Concerning this clone itself: Its antigen remains unknown.

Trimming pared 4 bases from V and 2 bases from J, leaving 14 bases between. The CDR3 totals 15 residues. Per germline, CDR1 SGHNT and CDR2 YENEEA. The study reverse transcribed the entire isolated RNA, so it sequenced expressed TCRB transcripts. The table came from immunoSEQ multiplex PCR; TCRdb's copy has only in-frame clones and leaves some out. This table holds approximately 730,000 clones, 13% found once. The sequencing input was naive CD4+ T cells from blood. V is TRBV11-3 and J is TRBJ2-5, with D possibly matching TRBD2 (5 bases). The sequence was obtained from a man aged 18 to 29 with type 1 diabetes. The CDR3, as DNA: TGTGCCAGCAGCTCAGGACTGGCCATACAAGAGACCCAGTACTTC. This codes for CASSSGLAIQETQYF.